A single sample gave rise to the 29 T cell receptor beta chains below, sequenced in a study of T cell changes during pregnancy in multiple sclerosis. TCRdb's copy holds only in-frame clones and misses some; the assay was immunoSEQ multiplex PCR. The table records around 37,000 clones, around 92% of them present only once. Source: CD8+ T cells from peripheral blood mononuclear cells, taken in the second trimester of pregnancy. The receptors derive from a female donor with multiple sclerosis, enrolled in a pregnancy study.

The V call is TRBV27, the J call TRBJ2-7, with D uncertain. The germline gives CDR1 MNHEY, CDR2 SMNVEV (reference sequence). The CDR3 totals 13 residues. With 8 bases removed from V and 3 bases from J, the gap between germline ends came to 14 bases. The chain's CDR3 is CASFALGDYEQYF. The CDR3 nucleotides read TGTGCCAGCTTCGCCCTAGGAGACTACGAGCAGTACTTC.

The chain couples TRBV2 to TRBJ1-1; maybe TRBD1 (5 bases). Trimming stripped 6 bases from V and 7 bases from J, with 15 bases between. The CDR3 runs 13 residues. The germline V gene has CDR1 SNHLY and CDR2 FYNNEI. In DNA, the CDR3 is TGTGCCAGCAGGGGGGACTTGAGTCTTGAAGCTTTCTTT. Its protein is CASRGDLSLEAFF.

The chain employs TRBV5-6 and TRBJ2-7, with 10 nucleotides matching TRBD1. Germline CDR1 and CDR2: SGHDT and YYEEEE. The CDR3 is 16 residues long. J was trimmed by 4 bases and V by 3 bases; bases with no gene match: 10. This CDR3 is CASSSIRAGQGYEQYF. The CDR3 region has the DNA TGTGCCAGCAGCTCTATCCGGGCGGGACAGGGGTACGAGCAGTACTTC. The full variable domain, with the rest looked up from reference TRBV5-6 and TRBJ2-7, is DAGVTQSPTHLIKTRGQQVTLRCSPKSGHDTVSWYQQALGQGPQFIFQYYEEEERQRGNFPDRFSGHQFPNYSSELNVNALLLGDSALYLCASSSIRAGQGYEQYFGPGTRLTVT.

V and J are TRBV2 and TRBJ1-1; the D gene is possibly TRBD1 (6 bases). This CDR3 region has 17 residues. With 4 bases removed from V and 2 bases from J, the gap between germline ends came to 20 bases. Germline V lookup: CDR1 SNHLY, CDR2 FYNNEI. The CDR3 DNA is TGTGCCAGCAGTGGTAGCCGGGGGGCGCGGGTCAACACTGAAGCTTTCTTT. It codes for CASSGSRGARVNTEAFF.

The J gene is TRBJ2-3, the V gene TRBV4-1; TRBD2 matches 11 bases. J lost 3 bases, V lost 5 bases, and 7 bases had no gene match. Per the germline V gene, CDR1 is MGHRA and CDR2 is YSYEKL. This CDR3 comprises 16 residues. CDR3 nucleotides: TGCGCCAGCAGCGAACTAGCGGGAGTCGGGACAGATACGCAGTATTTT. It translates to CASSELAGVGTDTQYF.

The chain joins TRBV5-6 to TRBJ2-2; 7 bases map to TRBD2. The germline V gene encodes CDR1 SGHDT and CDR2 YYEEEE. The CDR3 is 18 amino acids. V dropped 6 bases and J dropped 3; count of bases not matched to a gene: 17. The DNA of the CDR3 is TGTGCCAGCACTACTCGAGCATGGGAGGGTATGGACACCGGGGAGCTGTTTTTT. Residues: CASTTRAWEGMDTGELFF.

The chain is built from TRBV6-6 and TRBJ2-1; D remains ambiguous. Germline CDR1 and CDR2: MNHNY and SVGAGI (reference sequence). The ends were cut back, 2 bases at V and 5 bases at J, with 7 bases in the middle. This CDR3 comprises 13 residues. This CDR3 reads CASSYDGDNEQFF. For the CDR3, the DNA is TGTGCCAGCAGTTACGACGGAGACAATGAGCAGTTCTTC.

This rearrangement joins TRBV7-2 to TRBJ2-3; 11 bases map to TRBD2. The CDR3 contains 16 residues. Germline CDR1 is SGHTA and CDR2 is FQGNSA. Trimming cost V 5 bases and J 2 bases; bases outside gene matches: 6. This CDR3 reads CASSMGLADSTDTQYF. The CDR3 DNA is TGTGCCAGCAGCATGGGACTAGCGGACTCCACAGATACGCAGTATTTT.

The chain has TRBV5-4 and TRBJ2-7, with D uncertain. The germline gives CDR1 SGHNT, CDR2 YYREEE (reference sequence). The CDR3 totals 11 residues. Deletions cut 3 bases from V and 2 bases from J, with 3 bases between. CDR3: CASSSTYEQYF. In nucleotides, the CDR3 is TGTGCCAGCAGCTCCACCTACGAGCAGTACTTC.

This chain connects TRBV5-6 to TRBJ2-5; D unresolved. CDR3 length: 13 amino acids. The germline gives CDR1 SGHDT, CDR2 YYEEEE. Trimming left V 4 bases short and J 2 bases short, with 9 bases between. CDR3 DNA: TGTGCCAGCAGCCTCCAGGAACAAGAGACCCAGTACTTC. It translates to CASSLQEQETQYF.

This clone was detected once. The genes are TRBV7-2 and TRBJ1-6, with 10 bases lining up with TRBD1. The CDR3 is 16 residues long. CDR1 is SGHTA, CDR2 FQGNSA, per germline. With V trimmed by 4 bases and J by 13 bases, 13 bases remained unmatched. The CDR3 nucleotides are TGTGCCAGCAGCTCAGGGTGGGACAGGGGTGTGTCCCCCCTCCACTTT. It is translated as CASSSGWDRGVSPLHF.

The J gene is TRBJ1-2, the V gene TRBV12-5; 9 positions agree with TRBD1. There are 15 residues in the CDR3. Germline values: CDR1 LGHNT, CDR2 FRNRAP. Trimming removed 8 bases from V and 4 bases from J; junction bases left unmatched: 11. CDR3 in amino acids: CASPWVVQGAYGYTF. DNA for the CDR3: TGTGCTAGTCCTTGGGTCGTACAGGGGGCCTATGGCTACACCTTC.

The V gene is TRBV6-1, the J gene TRBJ2-7; D perhaps matches TRBD1 (6 bases). Germline values: CDR1 MNHNS, CDR2 SASEGT. The CDR3 is 15 residues long. V was clipped by 5 bases and J by 1 base, with 15 bases between them. CDR3 amino acids: CASSKRQAPSYEQYF. CDR3 nucleotide sequence: TGTGCCAGCAGTAAAAGACAGGCGCCGTCCTACGAGCAGTACTTC.

The gene calls are TRBV7-9 and TRBJ2-7; 7 nucleotides agree with TRBD2. This CDR3 has 14 residues. The germline gives CDR1 SEHNR, CDR2 FQNEAQ (reference sequence). V shed 5 bases and J 2 bases; nucleotides not matched to a gene: 6. The CDR3 loop reads CASSERDGTYEQYF. CDR3 in DNA: TGTGCCAGCAGCGAGCGGGACGGAACCTACGAGCAGTACTTC.

V and J are TRBV10-2 and TRBJ2-3; TRBD1 matches 9 bases. Looked up from germline, CDR1 is WSHSY and CDR2 is SAAADI. This CDR3 spans 15 amino acids. J lost 4 bases, V lost 6 bases, and 8 bases had no gene match. CDR3 sequence: CASSIGTGISDTQYF. The CDR3 DNA reads as TGCGCCAGCAGCATCGGGACAGGGATCTCAGATACGCAGTATTTT.

With regard to this clone: Other DNA sequences of this sample code for an identical CDR3. V gene TRBV7-9 combines with J gene TRBJ2-7; the D gene is possibly TRBD1 (6 bases). With 5 bases removed from V and 10 bases from J, the gap between germline ends came to 18 bases. Germline V gene lookup returns CDR1 SEHNR and CDR2 FQNEAQ (reference sequence). The CDR3 consists of 13 residues. The CDR3 is CASSTPGTREQYF. The CDR3 DNA follows: TGTGCCAGCAGCACCCCCGGGACAAGGGAACAGTACTTC.

This chain connects TRBV5-4 to TRBJ2-1; 7 bases are shared with TRBD2. This CDR3 region has 15 residues. With V trimmed by 0 bases and J by 9 bases, 9 bases remained unmatched. Germline loops: CDR1 SGHNT, CDR2 YYREEE (reference sequence). This chain's CDR3 is CASSLAGLPSFEQFF. DNA of the CDR3: TGTGCCAGCAGCTTGGCGGGACTACCTAGTTTTGAGCAGTTCTTC.

The chain links TRBV7-6 to TRBJ2-1, with 7 bases identical to TRBD2. The CDR3 is made up of 16 amino acids. CDR1 and CDR2 (germline): SGHVS, FNYEAQ. V was pared by 0 bases and J by 8 bases, with 10 bases of the junction left unmatched. The CDR3 nucleotides are TGTGCCAGCAGCTTAGCTGACCGACTAGCAGTGGATGAGCAGTTCTTC. Translated, it gives CASSLADRLAVDEQFF.

The DNA for the CDR3 is TGTGCCAGCAGCGTAGTGCCTAGCGGGATGAGAGGGACGCAGTATTTT. It codes for CASSVVPSGMRGTQYF. The V and J genes are TRBV9 and TRBJ2-3, with TRBD2 matching 9 bases. CDR3 length equals 16 residues. The J segment lost 9 bases and the V segment lost 0 bases, leaving 11 bases of the junction unmatched. Germline CDR1 and CDR2: SGDLS and YYNGEE.

The rearrangement links TRBV7-3 to TRBJ1-1; TRBD1 agrees at 7 bases. V trimming: 6 bases; J trimming: 7 bases; junction bases outside the gene matches: 8. This CDR3 contains 13 residues. Germline-derived CDR1 and CDR2 are SGHTA and FQGTGA. The CDR3, as DNA: TGTGCCAGCAGTTTGACAGGGAAGAATGAAGCTTTCTTT. It is translated as CASSLTGKNEAFF.

The chain carries TRBV7-9 and TRBJ2-5; D is uncertain. V was clipped by 5 bases and J by 3 bases, with 4 bases between them. The V gene's germline CDR1 is SEHNR and CDR2 FQNEAQ (reference sequence). CDR3 length: 11 residues. In nucleotides, the CDR3 is TGTGCCAGCAGCCGAGAAGAGACCCAGTACTTC. Translated, it gives CASSREETQYF.

The V gene is TRBV13, the J gene TRBJ2-7; TRBD2 matches at 16 bases. Trimming took 0 bases from V and 5 from J; bases not matched to a gene: 7. CDR3 size: 18 residues. Germline CDR1 reads PRHDT; CDR2 reads FYEKMQ (reference sequence). CDR3 DNA sequence: TGTGCCAGCAGCTTAGGCCTGGGACTAGCGGGGGGGCCTCACGAGCAGTACTTC. Protein product: CASSLGLGLAGGPHEQYF.

The rearrangement uses TRBV6-6 and TRBJ1-1, with TRBD1 as a possible D gene (6 bases). There are 16 residues in the CDR3. Trimming cost V 0 bases and J 8 bases, with 19 bases left between them. Germline assignment: CDR1 MNHNY and CDR2 SVGAGI (reference sequence). This CDR3 reads CASSYSGTPEHGEAFF. CDR3 in DNA: TGTGCCAGCAGTTACTCTGGGACACCGGAACACGGGGAAGCTTTCTTT.

This chain links TRBV25-1 with TRBJ1-5; 7 bases map to TRBD1. CDR3 length equals 14 residues. Losses at the gene ends were 2 bases for V and 8 bases for J; bases not matched to a gene: 6. In germline, CDR1 is MGHDK, CDR2 SYGVNS. CDR3 loop: CASSEGGGGEPQHF. The CDR3 nucleotides read TGTGCCAGCAGTGAAGGAGGGGGCGGGGAGCCCCAGCATTTT.

The V and J genes are TRBV7-9 and TRBJ1-1; D uncertain. The germline V gene encodes CDR1 SEHNR and CDR2 FQNEAQ (reference sequence). The CDR3 loop spans 13 amino acids. Trimming stripped 1 base from V and 7 bases from J, with 10 bases between. The DNA for the CDR3 is TGTGCCAGCAGCTTAGAGTCGGGATTTGAAGCTTTCTTT. Residues: CASSLESGFEAFF. Drawing the rest from reference TRBV7-9 and TRBJ1-1, the complete variable domain is DTGVSQNPRHKITKRGQNVTFRCDPISEHNRLYWYRQTLGQGPEFLTYFQNEAQLEKSRLLSDRFSAERPKGSFSTLEIQRTEQGDSAMYLCASSLESGFEAFFGQGTRLTVV.

The rearrangement links TRBV4-1 to TRBJ1-5; D not certain. The CDR3 consists of 17 residues. The germline CDR1 and CDR2 sequences are MGHRA and YSYEKL. Trimming cost V 0 bases and J 2 bases, with 14 bases left between them. The CDR3 sequence: CASSQDGLMVGNQPQHF. CDR3 sequence (DNA): TGCGCCAGCAGCCAAGACGGTTTGATGGTGGGCAATCAGCCCCAGCATTTT.

This chain connects TRBV30 to TRBJ1-1, with D uncertain. V was clipped by 0 bases and J by 5 bases, with 16 bases between them. From germline, CDR1 is GTSNPN and CDR2 SVGIG (reference sequence). This CDR3 has 15 residues. The CDR3 loop reads CAWSVVSAVGTEAFF. CDR3 nucleotide sequence: TGTGCCTGGAGTGTCGTATCAGCGGTTGGGACTGAAGCTTTCTTT. The variable domain in full, with the rest retrieved from reference TRBV30 and TRBJ1-1, is SQTIHQWPATLVQPVGSPLSLECTVEGTSNPNLYWYRQAAGRGLQLLFYSVGIGQISSEVPQNLSASRPQDRQFILSSKKLLLSDSGFYLCAWSVVSAVGTEAFFGQGTRLTVV.

This chain uses TRBV6-5 with TRBJ2-1; 10 nucleotides agree with TRBD2. The V segment lost 2 bases and the J segment 4 bases; nucleotides outside the gene matches: 2. The CDR3 runs 15 residues. Germline CDR1 MNHEY, CDR2 SVGAGI. The CDR3 sequence: CASSYATSGYNEQFF. The CDR3 DNA sequence: TGTGCCAGCAGTTACGCGACTAGCGGGTACAATGAGCAGTTCTTC.

The V call is TRBV7-9, the J call TRBJ1-1; D ambiguous. Germline CDR1 and CDR2: SEHNR and FQNEAQ (reference sequence). CDR3 size: 17 residues. V dropped 1 base and J dropped 3 bases, with 18 bases sitting between them. This CDR3 is CASSLGLSVGRDTEAFF. CDR3 DNA: TGTGCCAGCAGCTTAGGGTTGTCTGTTGGGCGGGACACTGAAGCTTTCTTT.